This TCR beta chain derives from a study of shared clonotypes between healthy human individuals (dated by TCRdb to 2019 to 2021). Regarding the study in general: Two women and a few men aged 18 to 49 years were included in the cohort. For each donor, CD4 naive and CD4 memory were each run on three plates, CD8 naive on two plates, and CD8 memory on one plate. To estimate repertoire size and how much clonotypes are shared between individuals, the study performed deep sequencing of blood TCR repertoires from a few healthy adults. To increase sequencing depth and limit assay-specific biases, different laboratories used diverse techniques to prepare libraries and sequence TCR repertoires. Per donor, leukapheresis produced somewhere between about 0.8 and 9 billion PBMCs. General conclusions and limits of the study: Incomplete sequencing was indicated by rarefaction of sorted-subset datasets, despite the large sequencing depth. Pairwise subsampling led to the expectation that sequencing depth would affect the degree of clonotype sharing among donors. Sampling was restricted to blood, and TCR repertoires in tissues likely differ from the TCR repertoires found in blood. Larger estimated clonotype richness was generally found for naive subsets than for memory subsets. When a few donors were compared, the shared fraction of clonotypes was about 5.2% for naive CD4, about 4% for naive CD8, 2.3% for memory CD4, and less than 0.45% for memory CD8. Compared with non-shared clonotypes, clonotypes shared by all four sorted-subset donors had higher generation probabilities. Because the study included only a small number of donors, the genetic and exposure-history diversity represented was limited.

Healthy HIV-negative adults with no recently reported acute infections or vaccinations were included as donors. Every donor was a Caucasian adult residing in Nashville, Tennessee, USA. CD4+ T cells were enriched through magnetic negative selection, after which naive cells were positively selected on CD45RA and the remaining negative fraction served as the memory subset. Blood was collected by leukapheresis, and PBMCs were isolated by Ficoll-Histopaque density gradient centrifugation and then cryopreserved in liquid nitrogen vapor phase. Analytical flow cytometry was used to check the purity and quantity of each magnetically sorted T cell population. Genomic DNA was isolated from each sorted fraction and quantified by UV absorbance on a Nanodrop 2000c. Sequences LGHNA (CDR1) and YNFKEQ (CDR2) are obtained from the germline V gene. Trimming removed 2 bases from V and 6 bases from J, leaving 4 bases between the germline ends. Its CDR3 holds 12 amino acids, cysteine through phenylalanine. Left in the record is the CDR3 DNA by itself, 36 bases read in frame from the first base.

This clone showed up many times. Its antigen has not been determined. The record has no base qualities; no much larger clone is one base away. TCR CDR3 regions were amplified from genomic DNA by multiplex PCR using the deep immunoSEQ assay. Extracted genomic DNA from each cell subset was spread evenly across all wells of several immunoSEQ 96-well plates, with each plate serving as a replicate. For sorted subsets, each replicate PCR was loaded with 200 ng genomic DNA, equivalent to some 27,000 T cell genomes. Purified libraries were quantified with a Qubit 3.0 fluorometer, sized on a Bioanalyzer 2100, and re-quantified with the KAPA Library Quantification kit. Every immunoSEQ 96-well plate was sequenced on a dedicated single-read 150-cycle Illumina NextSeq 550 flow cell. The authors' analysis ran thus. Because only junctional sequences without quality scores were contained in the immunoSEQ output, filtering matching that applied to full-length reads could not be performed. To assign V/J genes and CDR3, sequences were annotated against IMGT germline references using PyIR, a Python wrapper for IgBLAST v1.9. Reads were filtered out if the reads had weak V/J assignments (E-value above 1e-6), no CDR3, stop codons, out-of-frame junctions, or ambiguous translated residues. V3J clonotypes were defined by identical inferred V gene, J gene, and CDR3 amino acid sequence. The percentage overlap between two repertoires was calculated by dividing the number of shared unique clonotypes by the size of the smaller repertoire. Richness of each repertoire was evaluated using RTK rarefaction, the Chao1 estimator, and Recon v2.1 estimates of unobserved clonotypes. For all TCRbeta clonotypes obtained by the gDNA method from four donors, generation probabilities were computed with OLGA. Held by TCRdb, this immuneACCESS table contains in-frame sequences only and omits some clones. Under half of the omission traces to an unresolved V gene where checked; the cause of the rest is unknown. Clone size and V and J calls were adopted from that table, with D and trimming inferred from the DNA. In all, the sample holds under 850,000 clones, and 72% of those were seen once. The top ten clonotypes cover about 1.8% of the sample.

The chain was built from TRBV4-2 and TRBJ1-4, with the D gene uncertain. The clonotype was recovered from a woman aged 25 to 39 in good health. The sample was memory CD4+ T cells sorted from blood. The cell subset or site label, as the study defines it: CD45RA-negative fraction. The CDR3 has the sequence CASSQRYEKLFF. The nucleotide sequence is TGTGCCAGCAGCCAAAGATATGAAAAACTGTTTTTT.